A selection of T cell receptor beta chains follows, all from one sample in a study of tumor and adjacent non-tumor tissue in lung cancer. Each CDR3 protein is one row after TCRdb ran MiXCR on the multiplex PCR reads. This sample carries about 200,000 distinct CDR3 sequences, 71% of them seen once, and the ten largest clones take around 27%. Sequencing input: lung tumor tissue. The receptors derive from a man between 60 and 70 years old with non-small cell lung cancer. The CDR3 runs from the conserved cysteine through the conserved F or W. D genes are given only for firm matches. Expanded clones are given a class, and other clones once, few, many or no size at all.

D gene	V gene	J gene	clone size	CDR3 DNA	CDR3 protein
-	TRBV4-3	TRBJ2-2	-	TGCGCCAGCAGCTCCGGGACTGCGAACACCGGGGAGCTGTTGTTT	CASSSGTANTGELLF
TRBD2	TRBV12-3/TRBV12-4	TRBJ2-2	-	TGTGCCAGCAGTCTGGGACTAGCGGGGGCGAACACCGGGGAGCTGTTTTTT	CASSLGLAGANTGELFF
-	TRBV6-4	TRBJ2-1	-	TGTGCCAGCAGTGGGTCCGCTAAGGGGAAAAGGACCTACAATGATCAGTTCTTC	CASSGSAKGKRTYNDQFF
-	TRBV20-1	TRBJ2-6	-	TGCAGTGCAACCGGGACACCTAACTCTGTGGCCAACGTCCTGACTTTC	CSATGTPNSVANVLTF
-	TRBV6-6	TRBJ2-1	-	TGTGCCAGCAGGCTAGCGCTGAGCTCCTACAATGAGCAGTTCTTC	CASRLALSSYNEQFF
-	TRBV5-4	TRBJ2-7	-	TGTGCCAGCAGCTTGGGGAGTAGAGGCGGGAATGAGCAGTACTTC	CASSLGSRGGNEQYF
-	TRBV10-2	TRBJ2-7	many	TGCGCCAGCAGTGAGGCTAGCACTCTCTCCTACGAGCAGTACTTC	CASSEASTLSYEQYF
-	TRBV4-1	TRBJ1-2	once	TGCGCCAGCAGTCAAGCACTCCCAACTACAGGAACCGGACAGACCTATGGTTACATCTTC	CASSQALPTTGTGQTYGYIF
TRBD2	TRBV13	TRBJ2-1	-	TGTGCCAGCAGCTTAGGCCCCATGGGACTAGGTTACAGTGAGCAGTTCTTC	CASSLGPMGLGYSEQFF
TRBD1	TRBV12-3/TRBV12-4	TRBJ1-6	few	TGTGCCAGCAGACAACCGGGGACAGGGAACTCACCCCTCCACTTT	CASRQPGTGNSPLHF
-	TRBV20-1	TRBJ2-7	once	TGTAGTGCTAGAGGAGTAGCAACAGTCTACGAGCAGTACTTC	CSARGVATVYEQYF
-	TRBV6-5	TRBJ1-1	once	TGTGTCAGCAGTTACTCGAGTTGGACTATGAACACTGAAGCTTTCTTT	CVSSYSSWTMNTEAFF
TRBD2	TRBV6-1	TRBJ2-1	-	TGTGCCAGCTGGACTAGTGGGACGCACAATGAGCAGTTCTTC	CASWTSGTHNEQFF
-	TRBV4-2	TRBJ1-2	-	TGTACCAGCAGCCAAGCCCCTACAGGGAGGCATGGCTACACCTTC	CTSSQAPTGRHGYTF
-	TRBV11-2	TRBJ1-2	-	TGTGCCAGCAGCTCCTTACTGATGGGAGACTACACCTTC	CASSSLLMGDYTF
-	TRBV10-2	TRBJ1-5	many	TGCGCCAGCAGTGAGTGGGGGGTAGTGGACCAGCCCCAGCATTTT	CASSEWGVVDQPQHF
-	TRBV4-3	TRBJ2-1	few	TGCGCCAGCAGCCAATCCCCCCATTCCAGTGATGAGCAGTTCTTC	CASSQSPHSSDEQFF
-	TRBV5-4	TRBJ2-3	-	TGTGCCAGCAGCTTGGTTGGGGGTAGCACAGATACGCAGTATTTT	CASSLVGGSTDTQYF
TRBD1	TRBV6-5	TRBJ2-7	-	TGTGCCAGCAGGCAGACAGGGGGCGTTGAGCAGTACTTC	CASRQTGGVEQYF
-	TRBV20-1	TRBJ1-2	-	TGTAGTGCTGGCCCGCGGAGTTACTATGGCTACACCTTC	CSAGPRSYYGYTF
-	TRBV6-5	TRBJ1-2	-	TGTGCCAGCACCTTGGCCGGGACAAGATATGGCTACACCTTC	CASTLAGTRYGYTF
-	TRBV20-1	TRBJ2-5	-	TGCAATGCTCTTGAATGGCGACTTCAAGAGACCCAGTACTTC	CNALEWRLQETQYF
-	TRBV29-1	TRBJ2-5	-	TGCAGCGTTCGCCGGCCGGAAGAGACCCAGTACTTC	CSVRRPEETQYF
-	TRBV12-3/TRBV12-4	TRBJ1-6	many	TGTGCCAGCAGTCCAGCAGGGATCTATAATTCACCCCTCCACTTT	CASSPAGIYNSPLHF
-	TRBV5-1	TRBJ2-1	-	TGCGCCAGCAGCTTGAGGGAGAGGGATCAAAATGAGCAGTTCTTC	CASSLRERDQNEQFF
-	TRBV29-1	TRBJ1-2	-	TGCAGAGTTGAAGCGGTGCGACTAGGTGGCTACACCTTC	CRVEAVRLGGYTF
TRBD1	TRBV20-1	TRBJ1-5	few	TGCAGTGCTCCAGGGGGCTCGAGCAATCAGCCCCAGCATTTT	CSAPGGSSNQPQHF
-	TRBV20-1	TRBJ2-7	many	TGCAGTGCTAGAGATGGTCTAGCGTCCTCCCACGAGCAGTACTTC	CSARDGLASSHEQYF
-	TRBV12-3/TRBV12-4	TRBJ1-5	-	TGTGCCAGCAGTAAAACGACAGGCGTTTATATCAATCAGCCCCAGCATTTT	CASSKTTGVYINQPQHF
-	TRBV5-4	TRBJ2-7	-	TGTGCCAGCAGCTCGCAGACAGCTACCTACGAGCAGTACTTC	CASSSQTATYEQYF
-	TRBV6-2/TRBV6-3	TRBJ2-1	-	TGTGCCAGCAGTTACCCTACGGGGATAGTAGCGAGAAGAGGGCATGAGCAGTTCTTC	CASSYPTGIVARRGHEQFF
-	TRBV4-2	TRBJ1-4	-	TGTACCAGCAGCCAAGAATTTGTGGCAGGGGATGATAAACTGTTTTTT	CTSSQEFVAGDDKLFF
TRBD2	TRBV12-5	TRBJ2-1	-	TGTGCTAGTGTCGGGACTGGCGGGAGGAGTGAGCAGTTCTTC	CASVGTGGRSEQFF
-	TRBV29-1	TRBJ2-2	-	TGCAGCATTGATGGGCTAAAAGACCTTCCGGTGCTGTTTTTT	CSIDGLKDLPVLFF
-	TRBV20-1	TRBJ2-5	-	TGCAGTGCCAGATCGTTTAGTGGGTACCAAGAGACCCAGTACTTC	CSARSFSGYQETQYF
-	TRBV6-5	TRBJ2-5	many	TGTGCCAGCCGCGGGTGGGATCGAGAGACCCAGTACTTC	CASRGWDRETQYF
-	TRBV6-1	TRBJ2-7	many	TGTGCCAGCAGTGTAACAGGCTCCTACGAGCAGTACTTC	CASSVTGSYEQYF
TRBD2	TRBV20-1	TRBJ2-7	once	TGCAATACTAGCGGGCTTACTTACGAGCGGTACTTC	CNTSGLTYERYF
TRBD2	TRBV6-2/TRBV6-3	TRBJ2-1	-	TGTGCCAGCAGCGGGACTAGCGGGAGGCACAATGAGCAGTTCTTC	CASSGTSGRHNEQFF
-	TRBV6-5	TRBJ1-4	once	TGTGCCAGCAGTTACTCGAGGTCGCCTGGATACGAAAAACTGTTTTTT	CASSYSRSPGYEKLFF
TRBD2	TRBV11-3	TRBJ2-5	few	TGTGCCAGCAGCTTCGGGGGGAGGCAAGAGACCCAGTACTTC	CASSFGGRQETQYF
-	TRBV20-1	TRBJ2-6	-	TGCAGTGTCAAGGGGGGCGGGAGAGGGGCCAACGTCCTTACTTTC	CSVKGGGRGANVLTF
TRBD1	TRBV11-2	TRBJ1-6	-	TGTGCCAGCAGAAACCGGGACAGGCGGGATTCACACCTCCACTTT	CASRNRDRRDSHLHF
TRBD1	TRBV29-1	TRBJ2-7	once	TGCAGCGTTGGAATAGGGGGGACAGGGGATAACGAGCAGTACTTC	CSVGIGGTGDNEQYF
-	TRBV11-2	TRBJ2-1	once	TGTGCCAGTAGTGCTGCTCCCGAGCAGTTCTTC	CASSAAPEQFF